This is a list of T cell receptor beta chains from one sample in a study of blood T cell repertoires in COVID-19. Produced via immunoSEQ multiplex PCR; TCRdb's table is partial and in-frame only. The table records about 320,000 clones, 88% of them present only once. The sequenced sample consisted of PBMCs or T cells enriched from blood (not recorded which). These receptors were taken from a man aged 25 to 40 who had recovered from COVID-19. The CDR3 runs from the conserved cysteine through the conserved F or W. Fields, in order: J gene, D gene, V gene, clone size, CDR3 protein, CDR3 DNA. D genes are given only for firm matches. Clone size is not always given. Where it is, it says once, few, many or a class for expanded clones.

TRBJ1-1 - TRBV29-1 - CSVGVGLSNTEAFF TGCAGCGTTGGGGTTGGACTTAGTAACACTGAAGCTTTCTTT
TRBJ2-1 TRBD2 TRBV11-3 - CASSVSGGGSYNEQFF TGTGCCAGCAGCGTCAGCGGGGGGGGCTCCTACAATGAGCAGTTCTTC
TRBJ1-1 - TRBV19 - CASSIVHRSGTEAFF TGTGCCAGTAGTATAGTACACAGGAGTGGCACTGAAGCTTTCTTT
TRBJ2-3 - TRBV6-5 - CASSYDFSGADTQYF TGTGCCAGCAGTTACGACTTTAGCGGAGCCGATACGCAGTATTTT
TRBJ2-5 TRBD2 TRBV5-1 - CASSSPTSGGRTGPETQYF TGCGCCAGCAGCTCCCCGACTAGCGGGGGGCGAACTGGCCCAGAGACCCAGTACTTC
TRBJ1-3 TRBD1 TRBV19 - CASSPDRVSGNTIYF TGTGCCAGTAGCCCGGACAGGGTGTCCGGAAACACCATATATTTT
TRBJ2-1 TRBD2 TRBV6-5 once CASSWGGGNEQFF TGTGCCAGCAGTTGGGGCGGGGGTAATGAGCAGTTCTTC
TRBJ1-3 - TRBV24-1 - CATSITDSISGNTIYF TGTGCCACCAGTATTACCGACAGCATCTCTGGAAACACCATATATTTT
TRBJ1-5 - TRBV28 few CASTRSGGNQPQHF TGTGCCAGCACCCGAAGTGGGGGGAACCAGCCCCAGCATTTT
TRBJ2-7 - TRBV10-3 - CAISLGPTDYEQYF TGTGCCATCAGTCTGGGCCCTACGGACTACGAGCAGTACTTC
TRBJ2-1 TRBD1 TRBV12-5 - CASGLGQGSYNEQFF TGTGCTAGTGGTTTGGGACAGGGCTCCTACAATGAGCAGTTCTTC
TRBJ1-5 TRBD1 TRBV2 - CASSESRGGAYQPQHF TGTGCCAGCAGTGAAAGTCGAGGGGGCGCGTATCAGCCCCAGCATTTT
TRBJ1-4 TRBD1 TRBV5-1 - CASRMTGPNEKLFF TGCGCCAGCAGGATGACAGGGCCTAATGAAAAACTGTTTTTT
TRBJ1-4 - TRBV15 - CATKRGNNEKLFF TGTGCCACCAAAAGGGGGAATAATGAAAAACTGTTTTTT
TRBJ1-1 TRBD1 TRBV5-1 - CASSPGGLYTEAFF TGCGCCAGCAGCCCAGGGGGGCTCTACACTGAAGCTTTCTTT
TRBJ2-3 - TRBV11-3 - CASSLDMSRDTQYF TGTGCCAGCAGCTTAGATATGTCTCGGGATACGCAGTATTTT
TRBJ2-1 TRBD1 TRBV24-1 - CATSDPGQGKRNEQFF TGTGCCACCAGTGACCCAGGACAGGGGAAACGGAATGAGCAGTTCTTC
TRBJ2-7 - TRBV28 - CASSFRNPYPGSRTYEQYF TGTGCCAGCAGTTTCCGAAACCCCTATCCCGGTTCGAGAACCTACGAGCAGTACTTC
TRBJ2-3 TRBD2 TRBV4-1 - CASSPRTSGGAMSTDTQYF TGCGCCAGCAGTCCCCGGACTAGCGGGGGGGCCATGAGCACAGATACGCAGTATTTT
TRBJ1-2 TRBD1 TRBV13 - CASSSRDREIYGYTF TGTGCCAGCAGCTCCCGGGACAGGGAAATCTATGGCTACACCTTC
TRBJ1-6 - TRBV13 - CASSSSVSPLHF TGTGCCAGCAGCTCCTCAGTTTCACCCCTCCACTTT
TRBJ2-3 TRBD2 TRBV19 few CASTTLGTSGGAMDTQYF TGTGCCAGTACCACATTGGGAACTAGCGGGGGGGCAATGGATACGCAGTATTTT
TRBJ1-1 - TRBV5-1 - CASSLGLDRKTEAFF TGCGCCAGCAGCTTGGGGTTGGACAGAAAAACTGAAGCTTTCTTT
TRBJ2-7 TRBD2 TRBV19 - CATEPSGGAYEQYF TGTGCCACCGAACCTAGCGGGGGGGCCTACGAGCAGTACTTC
TRBJ2-3 - TRBV11-3 - CASSLFTSGSTDTQYF TGTGCCAGCAGCCTATTTACGAGCGGCAGCACAGATACGCAGTATTTT
TRBJ2-2 - TRBV20-1 few CSASRSNTGELFF TGCAGTGCTAGTCGGTCGAACACCGGGGAGCTGTTTTTT
TRBJ1-5 TRBD1 TRBV6-5 once CASSLEQGSNQPQHF TGTGCCAGCAGTCTCGAACAGGGGAGCAATCAGCCCCAGCATTTT
TRBJ1-2 TRBD1 TRBV2 - CASSGTGETGYTF TGTGCCAGCAGCGGGACAGGGGAAACTGGCTACACCTTC
TRBJ2-7 TRBD1 TRBV7-2 - CASSLDRGSYEQYF TGTGCCAGCAGCTTAGACAGGGGCTCCTACGAGCAGTACTTC
TRBJ1-4 - TRBV11-2 - CASSVPGGNNEKLFF TGTGCCAGCAGCGTACCGGGGGGGAATAATGAAAAACTGTTTTTT
TRBJ1-6 - TRBV7-2 - CASSVTGAPDNSPLHF TGTGCCAGCAGCGTTACAGGCGCCCCTGATAATTCACCCCTCCACTTT
TRBJ1-2 - TRBV28 - CASSRPDKSNYGYTF TGTGCCAGCAGTCGACCAGACAAGAGTAACTATGGCTACACCTTC
TRBJ1-6 - TRBV4-2 once CASREEGNSPLHF TGTGCCAGCAGGGAGGAAGGGAATTCACCCCTCCACTTT
TRBJ2-1 TRBD2 TRBV2 - CASSPSGQHNEQFF TGTGCCAGCAGCCCTAGCGGCCAACACAATGAGCAGTTCTTC
TRBJ1-1 - TRBV3-1/TRBV3-2 - CASSLSGAEAFF TGTGCCAGCAGCCTCTCCGGAGCTGAAGCTTTCTTT
TRBJ1-2 - TRBV11-2 few CASSYRQRNWGYTF TGTGCCAGCAGCTATCGACAGCGAAACTGGGGCTACACCTTC
TRBJ1-2 - TRBV3-1/TRBV3-2 - CASSQKGGRGYTF TGTGCCAGCAGCCAGAAAGGGGGTAGGGGCTACACCTTC
TRBJ1-2 TRBD1 TRBV7-9 - CASSSASGQSSRLSYGYTF TGTGCCAGCAGCTCAGCCTCGGGACAGAGCAGCCGACTTAGCTATGGCTACACCTTC
TRBJ1-6 - TRBV2 - CASSEFGGWGNSPLHF TGTGCCAGCAGTGAATTCGGAGGTTGGGGTAATTCACCCCTCCACTTT
TRBJ1-4 TRBD1 TRBV27 - CASRRTGSNEKLFF TGTGCCAGCCGAAGGACAGGAAGTAATGAAAAACTGTTTTTT
TRBJ2-1 - TRBV12-3/TRBV12-4 - CASSWRGHNEQFF TGTGCCAGCAGTTGGCGGGGGCACAATGAGCAGTTCTTC
TRBJ2-4 - TRBV30 once CASRRPGHLKNIQYF TGTGCCTCCCGGCGTCCGGGACACCTCAAAAACATTCAGTACTTC
TRBJ2-1 TRBD1 TRBV25-1 - CASSEGQGGYNEQFF TGTGCCAGCAGTGAGGGACAGGGAGGCTACAATGAGCAGTTCTTC
TRBJ2-3 TRBD2 TRBV28 once CASSTSGWRTDAQYF TGTGCCAGCAGTACTAGCGGGTGGAGGACAGATGCGCAGTATTTT
TRBJ1-2 TRBD1 TRBV28 - CASRPVDRAHGGYTF TGTGCCAGCAGGCCCGTCGACAGGGCCCACGGGGGCTACACCTTC
TRBJ2-2 TRBD2 TRBV9 once CASSVASGGRNTGELFF TGTGCCAGCAGCGTAGCTAGCGGGGGGCGGAACACCGGGGAGCTGTTTTTT
TRBJ1-2 TRBD1 TRBV24-1 few CATSPRDRGLGGGYTF TGTGCCACCTCCCCCCGGGACAGGGGGCTTGGTGGTGGCTACACCTTC
TRBJ2-3 - TRBV15 - CATSTQTEVDTQYF TGTGCCACCAGCACCCAGACAGAAGTAGATACGCAGTATTTT
TRBJ2-5 - TRBV4-2 - CASSQTPGQGYQETQYF TGTGCCAGCAGCCAGACACCGGGACAAGGATATCAAGAGACCCAGTACTTC
TRBJ1-5 - TRBV30 - CAWSVERADWNQPQHF TGTGCCTGGAGTGTAGAGAGGGCTGATTGGAATCAGCCCCAGCATTTT
TRBJ2-5 TRBD2 TRBV2 - CASSEALQRGTQYF TGTGCCAGCAGTGAAGCGTTGCAGCGGGGGACCCAGTACTTC
TRBJ1-4 TRBD1 TRBV29-1 - CSVEDGTGDEKLFF TGCAGCGTTGAAGACGGGACAGGGGATGAAAAACTGTTTTTT
TRBJ1-5 - TRBV2 - CASRETEASNQPQHF TGTGCCAGCCGAGAAACGGAGGCTAGCAATCAGCCCCAGCATTTT
TRBJ1-4 TRBD1 TRBV24-1 once CATSDLHRGTGREKLFF TGTGCCACCAGTGATTTGCATAGAGGGACAGGGAGAGAAAAACTGTTTTTT
TRBJ1-1 - TRBV28 - CASSLPSPPEAFF TGTGCCAGCAGTTTACCCAGTCCCCCTGAAGCTTTCTTT